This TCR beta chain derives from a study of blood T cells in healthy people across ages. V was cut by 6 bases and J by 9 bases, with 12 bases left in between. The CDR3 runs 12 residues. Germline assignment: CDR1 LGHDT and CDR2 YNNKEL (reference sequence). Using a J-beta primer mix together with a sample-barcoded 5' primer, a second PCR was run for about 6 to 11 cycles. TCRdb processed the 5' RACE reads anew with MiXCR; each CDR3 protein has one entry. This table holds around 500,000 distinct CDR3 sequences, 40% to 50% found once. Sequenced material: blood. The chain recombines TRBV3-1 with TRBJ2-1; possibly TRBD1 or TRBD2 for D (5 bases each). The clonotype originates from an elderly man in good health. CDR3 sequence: CASSPWGSEQFF. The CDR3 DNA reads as TGTGCCAGCAGTCCGTGGGGGAGTGAGCAGTTCTTC.